These 8 T cell receptor beta chains were sequenced from one sample in a study of cytomegalovirus exposure and HLA in healthy donors. A multiplex PCR was run with 60 Vbeta primers and 13 Jbeta primers. Generated by immunoSEQ multiplex PCR, the TCRdb table keeps only in-frame clones and is missing some. The sample records roughly 80,000 clones, roughly two thirds being singletons. The sequenced material came from PBMCs. The receptors shown here come from a woman aged 45-65 years in good health and CMV-seropositive.

The rearrangement links TRBV19 to TRBJ1-1; TRBD1 is a possible D gene (5 bases). Trimming removed 7 bases at V and 1 base at J, with 16 bases between. CDR3 length equals 15 residues. The germline CDR1 and CDR2 sequences are LNHDA and SQIVND (reference sequence). In DNA form, the CDR3 reads TGTGCCAGTAACCTGGACCTCCAGGGGAACACTGAAGCTTTCTTT. The encoded protein is CASNLDLQGNTEAFF.

The J gene is TRBJ1-5, the V gene TRBV13; a possible D gene is TRBD1 (6 bases). This CDR3 is built from 14 residues. V dropped 2 bases and J dropped 3 bases, with 8 bases sitting between them. Germline V lookup: CDR1 PRHDT, CDR2 FYEKMQ (reference sequence). The CDR3 protein is CASSLRQDNQPQHF. The CDR3 DNA follows: TGTGCCAGCAGCTTACGACAGGACAATCAGCCCCAGCATTTT.

The CDR3 sequence: CASSLGGGDTGELFF. CDR3 nucleotide sequence: TGCGCCAGCAGCTTGGGCGGGGGCGACACCGGGGAGCTGTTTTTT. The rearrangement uses TRBV5-1 and TRBJ2-2; tentative D call: TRBD2 (7 bases). V was clipped by 0 bases and J by 3 bases, with 9 bases between them. Germline V lookup: CDR1 SGHRS, CDR2 YFSETQ. The CDR3 totals 15 residues.

The chain has TRBV14 and TRBJ2-1; 8 nucleotides agree with TRBD1. Losses at the gene ends were 1 base for V and 5 bases for J; bases not matched to a gene: 7. Germline V gene lookup returns CDR1 SGHDN and CDR2 FVKESK. This CDR3 is built from 16 residues. The CDR3 spells CASSQVPGQGDNEQFF. CDR3 nucleotides: TGTGCCAGCAGCCAAGTTCCAGGACAGGGCGACAATGAGCAGTTCTTC.

The chain combines TRBV11-2 with TRBJ2-7; the match to TRBD1 covers 7 bases. The germline V gene encodes CDR1 SGHAT and CDR2 FQNNGV. This CDR3 is built from 14 residues. V was clipped by 5 bases and J by 6 bases; unmatched bases: 10. This CDR3 is CASSRGQRRGEQYV. Here the CDR3 DNA reads TGTGCCAGCAGCCGGGGACAGCGCCGGGGCGAGCAGTACGTC.

This rearrangement joins TRBV9 to TRBJ1-2, with TRBD1 as a possible D gene (5 bases). This CDR3 comprises 14 residues. V shed 4 bases and J shed 4 bases, with 14 bases lying between them. Germline V gene lookup returns CDR1 SGDLS and CDR2 YYNGEE. CDR3 sequence: CASSPSGRGYGYTF. The CDR3, as DNA: TGTGCCAGCAGCCCTTCAGGGAGGGGCTATGGCTACACCTTC. Variable domain in full (rest from reference TRBV9 and TRBJ1-2): DSGVTQTPKHLITATGQRVTLRCSPRSGDLSVYWYQQSLDQGLQFLIQYYNGEERAKGNILERFSAQQFPDLHSELNLSSLELGDSALYFCASSPSGRGYGYTFGSGTRLTVV.

The J gene is TRBJ2-7, the V gene TRBV4-2; D remains unclear. The germline gives CDR1 LGHNA, CDR2 YNFKEQ. The CDR3 runs to 13 residues. The V gene lost 4 bases and the J gene lost 4 bases, with 11 bases spanning the gap. In DNA form, the CDR3 reads TGTGCCAGCAGCCGAGAAGCACGTTACGAGCAGTACTTC. Protein sequence: CASSREARYEQYF.

The chain has TRBV18 and TRBJ1-2; a possible D gene is TRBD1 (5 bases). The germline V gene encodes CDR1 KGHSH and CDR2 LQKENI. There are 13 residues in the CDR3. Trimming took off 3 bases at V and 1 base at J, with 6 bases between the two ends. The CDR3, as DNA: TGTGCCAGCTCACCTGACAGTAACTATGGCTACACCTTC. Protein: CASSPDSNYGYTF.